The 7 T cell receptor beta chains presented below share a single source sample, sequenced in a study of cytomegalovirus exposure and HLA in healthy donors. Assay used: immunoSEQ multiplex PCR; TCRdb lists only in-frame clones, some missing. Of over 250,000 clones in the sample, 86% were seen once. The sequenced material came from PBMCs. These TCRs come from a woman aged 18-29 years in good health and CMV-seronegative.

CDR3 in amino acids: CASSQSGSSYNSPLHF. The DNA of the CDR3 is TGCGCCAGCAGTCAATCGGGGAGCTCCTATAATTCACCCCTCCACTTT. This rearrangement joins TRBV23-1 to TRBJ1-6; D unresolved. TRBV23-1 has ORF status, its function being uncertain. Trimming removed 0 bases from V and 0 bases from J, with 6 bases in between. The CDR3 consists of 16 residues.

This clone was detected only once. The rearrangement joins TRBV5-1 to TRBJ1-5, with 9 bases fitting TRBD1. This CDR3 comprises 15 residues. V lost 4 bases to trimming and J lost 7 bases; unmatched junction nucleotides: 9. Germline-derived CDR1 and CDR2 are SGHRS and YFSETQ. The CDR3 loop is CASSHGTGMGQPQHF. DNA of the CDR3: TGCGCCAGCAGCCACGGGACAGGGATGGGCCAGCCCCAGCATTTT.

This clone was found a few times. The J gene is TRBJ1-4, the V gene TRBV20-1, with D unclear. The CDR3 runs 11 residues. V was clipped by 2 bases and J by 8 bases, with 6 bases between them. Germline CDR1 and CDR2: DFQATT and SNEGSKA (reference sequence). CDR3 sequence (DNA): TGCAGTGCTAGAATGGAGGAAAAACTGTTTTTT. This codes for CSARMEEKLFF.

The chain joins TRBV9 to TRBJ2-1; 9 nucleotides align to TRBD2. V was pared by 4 bases and J by 8 bases, with 7 bases of the junction left unmatched. CDR1 and CDR2 from the germline V gene are SGDLS and YYNGEE. The CDR3 consists of 14 residues. The CDR3 sequence is CASSPIAGADEQFF. The DNA of the CDR3 is TGTGCCAGCAGCCCGATAGCGGGGGCAGATGAGCAGTTCTTC.

This clone has only a few counts. The chain joins TRBV9 to TRBJ1-2; tentative D call: TRBD1 (6 bases). V lost 3 bases, J lost 2 bases, and 20 bases lay in between. CDR1 is SGDLS, CDR2 YYNGEE, per germline. The CDR3 is 17 amino acids. In DNA, the CDR3 is TGTGCCAGCAGCGCCCAAGTGGAGACAGGCGTCAACTATGGCTACACCTTC. This codes for CASSAQVETGVNYGYTF.

The chain links TRBV5-6 to TRBJ2-3; 12 bases line up with TRBD2. V trimming: 3 bases; J trimming: 5 bases; junction bases outside the gene matches: 4. The CDR3 runs 15 residues. Germline-derived CDR1 and CDR2 are SGHDT and YYEEEE. CDR3 coding DNA: TGTGCCAGCAGCTCCCGACTAGCGGGAGAAGATACGCAGTATTTT. Translated, it gives CASSSRLAGEDTQYF.

In DNA form, the CDR3 reads TGTGCCAGCAGCGTAGGGCCTGGCCCCTACGAGCAGTACTTC. It codes for CASSVGPGPYEQYF. The rearrangement uses TRBV9 and TRBJ2-7, with no clear D. With 0 bases removed from V and 2 bases from J, the gap between germline ends came to 9 bases. The CDR3 spans 14 residues. Germline values: CDR1 SGDLS, CDR2 YYNGEE.